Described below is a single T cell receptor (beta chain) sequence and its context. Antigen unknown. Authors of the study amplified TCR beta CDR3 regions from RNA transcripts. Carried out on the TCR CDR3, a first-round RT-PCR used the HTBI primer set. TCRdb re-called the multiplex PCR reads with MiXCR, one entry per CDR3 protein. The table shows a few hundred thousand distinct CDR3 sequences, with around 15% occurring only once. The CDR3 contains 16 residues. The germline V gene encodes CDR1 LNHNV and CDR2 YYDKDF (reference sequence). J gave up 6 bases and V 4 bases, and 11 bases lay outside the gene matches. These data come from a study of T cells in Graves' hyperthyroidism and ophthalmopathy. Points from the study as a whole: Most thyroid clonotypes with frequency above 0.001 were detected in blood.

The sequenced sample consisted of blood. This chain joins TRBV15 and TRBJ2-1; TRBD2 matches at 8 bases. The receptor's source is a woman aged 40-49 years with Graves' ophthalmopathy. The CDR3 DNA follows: TGTGCCACCAGCATAAGAGCGGGAGACGGTCGCAATGAGCAGTTCTTC. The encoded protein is CATSIRAGDGRNEQFF.